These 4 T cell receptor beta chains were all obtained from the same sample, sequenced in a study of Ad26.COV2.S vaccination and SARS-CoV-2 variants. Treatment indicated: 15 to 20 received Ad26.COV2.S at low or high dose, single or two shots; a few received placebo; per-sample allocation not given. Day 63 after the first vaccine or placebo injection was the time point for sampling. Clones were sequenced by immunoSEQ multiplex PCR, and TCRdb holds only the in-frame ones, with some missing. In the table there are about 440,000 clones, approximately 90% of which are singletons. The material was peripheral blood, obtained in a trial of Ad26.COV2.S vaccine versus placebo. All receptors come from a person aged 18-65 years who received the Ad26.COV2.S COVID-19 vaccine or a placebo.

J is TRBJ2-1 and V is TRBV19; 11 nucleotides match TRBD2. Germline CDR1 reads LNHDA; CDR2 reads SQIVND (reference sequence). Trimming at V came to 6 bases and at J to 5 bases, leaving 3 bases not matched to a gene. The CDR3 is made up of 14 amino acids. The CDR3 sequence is CASRVLAGDNEQFF. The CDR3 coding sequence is TGTGCCAGTAGAGTACTAGCGGGAGACAATGAGCAGTTCTTC.

CDR3 nucleotide sequence: TGTGCCAGCAGCACACGAGCAGGGCGGGATACGCAGTATTTT. Translated, it gives CASSTRAGRDTQYF. The V gene is TRBV9, the J gene TRBJ2-3; D is perhaps TRBD1 (5 bases). Germline-derived CDR1 and CDR2 are SGDLS and YYNGEE. The CDR3 loop spans 14 amino acids. Trimming stripped 4 bases from V and 6 bases from J, with 15 bases between.

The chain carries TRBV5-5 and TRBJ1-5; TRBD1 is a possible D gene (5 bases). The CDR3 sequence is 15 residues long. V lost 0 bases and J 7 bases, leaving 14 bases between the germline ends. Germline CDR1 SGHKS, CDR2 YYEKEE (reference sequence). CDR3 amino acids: CASSLGAGLSQPQHF. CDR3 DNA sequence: TGTGCCAGCAGCTTGGGAGCGGGGCTCAGCCAGCCCCAGCATTTT. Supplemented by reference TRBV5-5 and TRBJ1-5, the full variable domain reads DAGVTQSPTHLIKTRGQQVTLRCSPISGHKSVSWYQQVLGQGPQFIFQYYEKEERGRGNFPDRFSARQFPNYSSELNVNALLLGDSALYLCASSLGAGLSQPQHFGDGTRLSIL.

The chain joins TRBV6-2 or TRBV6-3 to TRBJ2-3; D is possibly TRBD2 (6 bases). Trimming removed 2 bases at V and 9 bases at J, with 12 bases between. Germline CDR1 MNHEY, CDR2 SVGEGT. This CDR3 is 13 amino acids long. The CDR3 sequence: CASSYASRGTQYF. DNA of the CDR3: TGTGCCAGCAGTTACGCTTCACGGGGGACGCAGTATTTT.